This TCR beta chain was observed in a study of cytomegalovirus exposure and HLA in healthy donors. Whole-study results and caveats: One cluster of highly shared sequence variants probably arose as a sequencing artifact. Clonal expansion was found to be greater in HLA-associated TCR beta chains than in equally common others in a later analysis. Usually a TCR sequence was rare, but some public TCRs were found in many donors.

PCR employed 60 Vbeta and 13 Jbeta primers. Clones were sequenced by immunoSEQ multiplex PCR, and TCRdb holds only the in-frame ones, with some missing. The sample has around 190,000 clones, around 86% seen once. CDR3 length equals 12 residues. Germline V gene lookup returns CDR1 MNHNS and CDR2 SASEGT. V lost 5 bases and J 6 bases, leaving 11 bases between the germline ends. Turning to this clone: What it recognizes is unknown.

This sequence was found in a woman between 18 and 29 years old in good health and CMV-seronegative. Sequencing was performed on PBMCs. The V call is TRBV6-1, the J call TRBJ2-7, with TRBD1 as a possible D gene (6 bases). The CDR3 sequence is CASSNRVGEQYF. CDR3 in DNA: TGTGCCAGCAGTAACAGGGTTGGCGAGCAGTACTTC.